This note documents a single TCR beta chain sequence. Its antigen is still unknown. TCR libraries were built from about 500 ng of total RNA by linear amplification. In the study's own analysis: From roughly 5 healthy donors, some 80,000 rearranged TCR alpha transcripts were sequenced. TCRdb re-called the reads with MiXCR, one entry per CDR3 protein. These V and J calls are TCRdb output, not the study's own analysis. The sample lists 150,000 to 200,000 distinct CDR3 sequences, over 60% occurring once. These data originate in a study of healthy donors' naive CD4 and CD8 T cells. Study outcomes and limitations: Naive CD4+ and CD8+ cells reportedly differed in usage of most V and J genes.

CD4+CD8-CD45RO-CD45RA+ cells were naive CD4+; CD8+CD4-CD45RA+CD27bright cells were naive CD8+. V lost 7 bases and J lost 11, with 13 bases in between. The CDR3 runs to 11 residues. The germline V gene encodes CDR1 LNHDA and CDR2 SQIVND (reference sequence). The clonotype originates from a pool of human donors in good health; the sample pools cells from several healthy donors. Sequenced sample: naive CD4+ and CD8+ T cells sorted from blood, pooled from several donors. The chain joins TRBV19 to TRBJ2-3; D unclear. In DNA, the CDR3 is TGTGCCAGTACCATCGATACCAGGCAGTATTTT. It translates to CASTIDTRQYF.